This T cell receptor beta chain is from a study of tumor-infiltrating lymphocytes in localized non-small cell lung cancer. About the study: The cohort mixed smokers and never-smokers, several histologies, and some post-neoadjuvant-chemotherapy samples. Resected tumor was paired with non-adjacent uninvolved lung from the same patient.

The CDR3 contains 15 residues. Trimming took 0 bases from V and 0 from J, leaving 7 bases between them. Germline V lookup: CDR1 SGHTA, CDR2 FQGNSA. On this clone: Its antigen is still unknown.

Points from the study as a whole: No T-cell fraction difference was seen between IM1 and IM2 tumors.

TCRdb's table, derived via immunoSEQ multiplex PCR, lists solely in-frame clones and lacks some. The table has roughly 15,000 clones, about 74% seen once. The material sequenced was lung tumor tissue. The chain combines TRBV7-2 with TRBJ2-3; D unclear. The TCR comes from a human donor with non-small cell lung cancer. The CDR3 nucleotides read TGTGCCAGCAGCTTAGCGGGGTCTAGCACAGATACGCAGTATTTT. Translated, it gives CASSLAGSSTDTQYF.